The 18 T cell receptor beta chains below were found in one sample sequenced in a study of CD4 T cells in relation to SARS-CoV-2 and coronaviruses. The protocol was immunoSEQ multiplex PCR, while the TCRdb copy is restricted to in-frame clones and leaves out a portion. The sample has around 24,000 clones, roughly 80% seen once; the top ten hold 15% to 20%. Before the COVID-19 pandemic, during about 2011-2019, CD4+ T cells were taken from unexposed donors. CD4+ T cells were isolated from the cells after 10 days of culture. What these receptors recognize is not known. Specimen: CD4+ T cells from PBMCs, cultured in vitro. The receptors originated from a human donor in good health.

The chain couples TRBV6-5 to TRBJ2-5; D may be TRBD1 or TRBD2 (5 bases each). The CDR3 sequence is 15 residues long. Trimming took off 4 bases at V and 2 bases at J, with 14 bases between the two ends. The germline CDR1 and CDR2 sequences are MNHEY and SVGAGI. CDR3 nucleotides: TGTGCCAGCAGTTTTAAGGGGTGGGAGCAAGAGACCCAGTACTTC. It yields the protein CASSFKGWEQETQYF.

The chain uses TRBV5-4 and TRBJ2-2; maybe TRBD2 (5 bases). The ends were cut back, 0 bases at V and 6 bases at J, with 9 bases in the middle. Germline V gene lookup returns CDR1 SGHNT and CDR2 YYREEE (reference sequence). This CDR3 is built from 14 residues. The CDR3 loop is CASSLVGDAGELFF. CDR3 DNA sequence: TGTGCCAGCAGCTTGGTCGGGGATGCCGGGGAGCTGTTTTTT.

This chain connects TRBV21-1 to TRBJ2-7; TRBD2, as called in the table, went unchecked against the DNA. TRBV21-1 is tagged as a pseudogene. The CDR3 consists of 14 residues. In nucleotides, the CDR3 is TGTGCCAGCAGCAACCCCGTCTTCCCCTACGAGCAGTACTTC. It codes for CASSNPVFPYEQYF.

A note on this clone: Germline is not matched at one junction end, which may reflect a read error. The genes are TRBV11-1 and TRBJ1-2; D might be TRBD1 (5 bases). Germline V gene lookup returns CDR1 SGHAT and CDR2 FQDESV (reference sequence). CDR3 size: 15 residues. The CDR3 loop is CASSLEGSGTYGCTF. The CDR3 region has the DNA TGTGCCAGCAGCTTAGAGGGATCAGGGACCTATGGCTGCACCTTC.

The J gene is TRBJ2-1, the V gene TRBV6-5; no reliable D call. Trimming took 0 bases from V and 7 from J, leaving 10 bases between them. The CDR3 spans 14 residues. Germline values: CDR1 MNHEY, CDR2 SVGAGI. CDR3 amino acids: CASSYSLAVNEQFF. The CDR3 DNA sequence: TGTGCCAGCAGTTACTCTCTCGCGGTTAATGAGCAGTTCTTC.

CDR3 sequence reads: CASSIGSNYGYTF. The CDR3 DNA follows: TGTGCCAGTAGTATAGGTTCTAACTATGGCTACACCTTC. J is TRBJ1-2 and V is TRBV19; D is uncertain. V was shortened by 1 base and J by 0 bases, with 3 bases between the two germline ends. Germline V lookup: CDR1 LNHDA, CDR2 SQIVND (reference sequence). This CDR3 has 13 amino acids.

This chain links TRBV18 with TRBJ2-3; 13 positions agree with TRBD2. Germline CDR1 reads KGHSH; CDR2 reads LQKENI. The CDR3 extends over 16 amino acids. J gave up 0 bases and V 3 bases, and 0 bases lay outside the gene matches. CDR3 protein: CASSPGLAGSTDTQYF. The CDR3, as DNA: TGTGCCAGCTCACCGGGACTAGCGGGGAGCACAGATACGCAGTATTTT.

The chain couples TRBV30 to TRBJ1-2; possible D gene TRBD1, 5 bases. Germline values: CDR1 GTSNPN, CDR2 SVGIG (reference sequence). The V end was cut by 5 bases, the J end by 5 bases, with 9 bases between. This CDR3 contains 11 residues. CDR3 DNA: TGTGCCTGGGGACAACGGTATGGCTACACCTTC. As protein: CAWGQRYGYTF.

V is TRBV7-2 and J is TRBJ1-5; no definite D call. Germline CDR1 and CDR2: SGHTA and FQGNSA. This CDR3 region has 16 residues. Trimming left V 2 bases short and J 0 bases short, with 11 bases between. CDR3 bases: TGTGCCAGCAGCTTATGGGGTGGGTATAGCAATCAGCCCCAGCATTTT. Amino acid sequence: CASSLWGGYSNQPQHF.

On this clone itself: One junction end disagrees with the germline gene, perhaps due to a read error. The CDR3 loop is CASNPLNRPRVF. The CDR3 DNA is TGTGCCAGCAACCCTCTCAACCGACCCCGGGTTTTC. The chain joins TRBV28 to TRBJ1-2, with D hard to call. The CDR3 has 12 residues. Germline values: CDR1 MDHEN, CDR2 SYDVKM.

J is TRBJ1-4 and V is TRBV19; the D gene is possibly TRBD1 (6 bases). Between the trimmed V and J ends, which lost 4 bases and 3 bases, there was a span of 15 bases. The CDR3 runs 16 residues. CDR1 and CDR2 from the germline V gene are LNHDA and SQIVND (reference sequence). The CDR3: CASSTSQGIPNEKLFF. The CDR3 nucleotides are TGTGCCAGTAGTACTTCTCAGGGGATTCCTAATGAAAAACTGTTTTTT.

The J gene is TRBJ2-2, the V gene TRBV12-3 or TRBV12-4; D not resolved. This CDR3 is built from 13 residues. V was pared by 6 bases and J by 9 bases, with 14 bases between. This chain's CDR3 is CASSSDGHRELFF. The DNA of the CDR3 is TGTGCCAGCAGCTCGGACGGTCACAGGGAGCTGTTTTTT.

The rearrangement uses TRBV28 and TRBJ2-3; possibly TRBD2 for D (6 bases). The germline V gene encodes CDR1 MDHEN and CDR2 SYDVKM. Deletions cut 1 base from V and 10 bases from J, with 15 bases between. The CDR3 has 14 amino acids. For the CDR3, the DNA is TGTGCCAGCAGTTTATCGGGCGGGGAGGTTCCGCAGTATTTT. It translates to CASSLSGGEVPQYF.

The V and J genes are TRBV5-1 and TRBJ1-4; 9 bases fit TRBD1. The J segment lost 6 bases and the V segment lost 3 bases, leaving 6 bases of the junction unmatched. This CDR3 has 15 amino acids. Germline V CDR1 and CDR2: SGHRS, YFSETQ. The CDR3 here is CASSSLRTGDEKLFF. Here the CDR3 DNA reads TGCGCCAGCAGCTCCCTCCGGACAGGGGATGAAAAACTGTTTTTT.

This clone has only a few counts. The chain has TRBV30 and TRBJ2-7; D unresolved. The CDR3 length is 13 residues. The V end lost 2 bases, the J end lost 5 bases, and 13 bases lay between the germline ends. Germline CDR1 GTSNPN, CDR2 SVGIG (reference sequence). CDR3 DNA: TGTGCCTGGAGTCTGGGTTTCAGGAACGAGCAGTACTTC. Protein product: CAWSLGFRNEQYF.

This clone has just a few counts. The chain employs TRBV7-2 and TRBJ2-2; D gene uncertain. CDR3 length equals 14 residues. Germline assignment: CDR1 SGHTA and CDR2 FQGNSA. V shed 6 bases and J shed 1 base, with 9 bases lying between them. The CDR3 loop reads CASSFERNTGELFF. The CDR3, as DNA: TGTGCCAGCAGTTTTGAGAGGAACACCGGGGAGCTGTTTTTT.

Here the CDR3 DNA reads TGTGCCAGCAGTATCCCAGGGGGGAAGACCCAGTACTTC. Protein sequence: CASSIPGGKTQYF. The V call is TRBV6-5, the J call TRBJ2-5; D is possibly TRBD1 (7 bases). CDR1 and CDR2 from the germline V gene are MNHEY and SVGAGI. The ends were cut back, 5 bases at V and 6 bases at J, with 13 bases in the middle. The CDR3 runs to 13 residues.

The chain carries TRBV7-9 and TRBJ2-7; no clear D gene. V was trimmed by 1 base and J by 1 base, leaving 8 bases between them. Germline V CDR1 and CDR2: SEHNR, FQNEAQ (reference sequence). The CDR3 runs to 14 residues. CDR3 nucleotides: TGTGCCAGCAGCTTAGGGGAATTTTCCTACGAGCAGTACTTC. Protein: CASSLGEFSYEQYF.